The next 26 T cell receptor beta chains were all read from a single sample in a study of control samples from healthy donors and cancer patients. The method was immunoSEQ multiplex PCR; TCRdb's version includes in-frame clones alone and lacks a portion of them. The sample lists 160,000 or so clones; roughly 94% were seen once. The sequenced sample consisted of PBMCs. The receptors derive from a man between 60 and 75 years old with colorectal cancer.

This sequence joins TRBV30 and TRBJ2-1; possible D gene TRBD2, 6 bases. Trimming stripped 7 bases from V and 9 bases from J, with 22 bases between. In germline, CDR1 is GTSNPN, CDR2 SVGIG (reference sequence). This CDR3 has 14 amino acids. CDR3 amino acids: CAFSGMYGGSEQFF. The CDR3 coding sequence is TGTGCCTTCTCGGGAATGTACGGGGGTAGTGAGCAGTTCTTC.

The chain has TRBV6-2 or TRBV6-3 and TRBJ1-2, with 9 bases matching TRBD1. This CDR3 contains 14 residues. The trim removed 0 bases at V and 8 bases at J, leaving 4 bases unmatched. Germline V gene sequence: CDR1 MNHEY, CDR2 SVGEGT. The chain's CDR3 is CASSYSDRGIGYTF. The CDR3 DNA follows: TGTGCCAGCAGTTACTCGGACAGGGGTATAGGCTACACCTTC.

A single count supports this clone. The J gene is TRBJ1-1, the V gene TRBV6-4; 7 bases fit TRBD1. The CDR3 runs 16 residues. CDR1 MRHNA and CDR2 SNTAGT come from the germline V gene. V was clipped by 5 bases and J by 0 bases; unmatched bases: 9. The CDR3, as DNA: TGTGCCAGCAGTAGACCGAGACAGGGTGTGAACACTGAAGCTTTCTTT. It codes for CASSRPRQGVNTEAFF.

The chain has TRBV2 and TRBJ1-4, with D perhaps TRBD1 (5 bases). V was trimmed by 3 bases and J by 0 bases, leaving 23 bases between them. Germline V gene data show CDR1 as SNHLY and CDR2 as FYNNEI. This CDR3 is 20 amino acids long. CDR3 nucleotide sequence: TGTGCCAGCAGTGACAGGGTGGCTTCGTTCGGGATCGCAACTAATGAAAAACTGTTTTTT. Translated, it gives CASSDRVASFGIATNEKLFF.

In regard to this clone: In the same sample, other DNA sequences code for this CDR3. CDR3 coding DNA: TGTGCCAGCAGTTACTCAAGTGGGGGCACAGATACGCAGTATTTT. Translated: CASSYSSGGTDTQYF. The chain has TRBV6-5 and TRBJ2-3; D remains unclear. The germline V and J ends were trimmed by 0 bases and 1 base, with 8 bases remaining between them. Germline CDR1 is MNHEY and CDR2 is SVGAGI. This CDR3 contains 15 residues.

The V call is TRBV7-9, the J call TRBJ1-3; D gene ambiguous. This CDR3 is 15 amino acids long. Deletions cut 5 bases from V and 2 bases from J, with 13 bases between. The germline gives CDR1 SEHNR, CDR2 FQNEAQ (reference sequence). The CDR3 region is CASSNSKGTGNTIYF. The CDR3 DNA follows: TGTGCCAGCAGCAACAGCAAAGGGACTGGAAACACCATATATTTT. Full variable domain (rest looked up from reference TRBV7-9 and TRBJ1-3): DTGVSQNPRHKITKRGQNVTFRCDPISEHNRLYWYRQTLGQGPEFLTYFQNEAQLEKSRLLSDRFSAERPKGSFSTLEIQRTEQGDSAMYLCASSNSKGTGNTIYFGEGSWLTVV.

The chain couples TRBV27 to TRBJ1-2; 7 bases line up with TRBD1. Germline V gives CDR1 MNHEY, CDR2 SMNVEV (reference sequence). J was trimmed by 0 bases and V by 8 bases; bases with no gene match: 6. CDR3 length: 14 residues. CDR3: CASGRQGSNYGYTF. CDR3 sequence (DNA): TGTGCCAGCGGACGACAGGGCTCTAACTATGGCTACACCTTC.

V is TRBV5-6 and J is TRBJ1-1, with D perhaps TRBD1 (6 bases). V was clipped by 5 bases and J by 9 bases, with 17 bases between them. Germline V gives CDR1 SGHDT, CDR2 YYEEEE. This CDR3 spans 13 amino acids. The CDR3 coding sequence is TGTGCCAGCAGAGTGCAGGGGCTCGATAAAGCTTTCTTT. This translates into CASRVQGLDKAFF.

This chain links TRBV7-9 with TRBJ1-3; the D is unclear. Germline CDR1 and CDR2: SEHNR and FQNEAQ (reference sequence). The V gene lost 5 bases and the J gene lost 5 bases, with 7 bases spanning the gap. This CDR3 is 12 amino acids long. The CDR3 here is CASSVRRNTIYF. For the CDR3, the DNA is TGTGCCAGCAGCGTTAGGCGAAACACCATATATTTT.

This chain connects TRBV19 to TRBJ2-5; TRBD2 is a possible D gene (5 bases). The CDR3 is 13 amino acids. The germline gives CDR1 LNHDA, CDR2 SQIVND (reference sequence). V lost 5 bases, J lost 4 bases, and 11 bases lay in between. In nucleotides, the CDR3 is TGTGCCAGTAGTCCAGGACTGATAGAGACCCAGTACTTC. Encoded protein: CASSPGLIETQYF.

The chain employs TRBV19 and TRBJ1-2; a weak D match, TRBD1 (5 bases). This CDR3 contains 14 residues. CDR1 is LNHDA and CDR2 is SQIVND in the germline V gene (reference sequence). V dropped 3 bases and J dropped 8 bases, with 16 bases sitting between them. Here the CDR3 reads CASSIGQGMGGYTF. The CDR3 bases are TGTGCCAGTAGTATTGGGCAGGGAATGGGAGGCTACACCTTC.

This rearrangement joins TRBV5-4 to TRBJ2-3, with TRBD2 matching over 10 bases. The germline CDR1 and CDR2 sequences are SGHNT and YYREEE (reference sequence). Germline trimming cut 4 bases from V and 0 bases from J; bases unmatched to any gene: 5. The CDR3 consists of 16 residues. Here the CDR3 reads CASSSASGGSTDTQYF. CDR3 bases: TGTGCCAGCAGCAGCGCTAGCGGGGGAAGCACAGATACGCAGTATTTT.

The table lists this clone with a count of one. The V gene is TRBV3-1 (or the pseudogene TRBV3-2), the J gene TRBJ1-3; TRBD1 matches 9 bases. The ends lost 1 base at V and 2 bases at J; junction bases unmatched: 3. The germline V gene has CDR1 LGHDT and CDR2 YNNKEL (reference sequence). The CDR3 has 16 residues. Here the CDR3 reads CASSQATGGPGNTIYF. CDR3 nucleotide sequence: TGTGCCAGCAGCCAAGCGACAGGGGGACCTGGAAACACCATATATTTT.

V gene TRBV10-2 combines with J gene TRBJ1-2, with D perhaps matching TRBD1 (5 bases). The CDR3 runs 13 residues. Trimming took 2 bases from V and 2 from J, leaving 6 bases between them. The germline V gene has CDR1 WSHSY and CDR2 SAAADI. The CDR3 here is CASSEGDNYGYTF. In DNA, the CDR3 is TGCGCCAGCAGTGAGGGGGACAACTATGGCTACACCTTC.

The chain links TRBV3-1 (or the pseudogene TRBV3-2) to TRBJ2-1; D is unclear. Trimming removed 1 base at V and 8 bases at J, with 9 bases between. Germline loops: CDR1 LGHDT, CDR2 YNNKEL (reference sequence). CDR3 size: 13 residues. CDR3 nucleotides: TGTGCCAGCAGCCAAGGCGGAGTGGATGAGCAGTTCTTC. As protein: CASSQGGVDEQFF.

Only one count was recorded for this clone. The chain combines TRBV5-1 with TRBJ1-4; a weak D match, TRBD1 (5 bases). Germline CDR1 SGHRS, CDR2 YFSETQ. The CDR3 totals 16 residues. V lost 4 bases, J lost 0 bases, and 13 bases lay in between. The CDR3 nucleotides are TGCGCCAGCAGCCTCGGACACTCTGCAACTAATGAAAAACTGTTTTTT. This translates into CASSLGHSATNEKLFF.

The V gene is TRBV4-1, the J gene TRBJ1-5; D perhaps matches TRBD1 (5 bases). CDR1 and CDR2 from the germline V gene are MGHRA and YSYEKL. Trimming removed 1 base from V and 4 bases from J, with 11 bases in between. The CDR3 is 15 residues long. In DNA form, the CDR3 reads TGCGCCAGCAGCCAAGCAGGGCTAATAAATCAGCCCCAGCATTTT. Translating gives CASSQAGLINQPQHF.

The chain combines TRBV6-2 or TRBV6-3 with TRBJ2-2, with TRBD2 identical over 8 bases. The CDR3 totals 15 residues. Germline loops: CDR1 MNHEY, CDR2 SVGEGT. J lost 2 bases, V lost 4 bases, and 3 bases had no gene match. CDR3 DNA: TGTGCCAGCAGTTTTAGCGGGGACAACACCGGGGAGCTGTTTTTT. Translating gives CASSFSGDNTGELFF.

The rearrangement joins TRBV19 to TRBJ1-1, with a possible D match to TRBD1 (6 bases). The CDR3 has 13 residues. V was cut by 4 bases and J by 5 bases, with 11 bases left in between. The V gene's germline CDR1 is LNHDA and CDR2 SQIVND (reference sequence). CDR3 bases: TGTGCCAGTAGTACACAGGGAGATACTGAAGCTTTCTTT. Translating it yields CASSTQGDTEAFF. The full variable domain, its missing parts supplied by reference TRBV19 and TRBJ1-1, is DGGITQSPKYLFRKEGQNVTLSCEQNLNHDAMYWYRQDPGQGLRLIYYSQIVNDFQKGDIAEGYSVSREKKESFPLTVTSAQKNPTAFYLCASSTQGDTEAFFGQGTRLTVV.

The chain carries TRBV27 and TRBJ1-2, with TRBD1 matching over 9 bases. The CDR3 is 14 amino acids. Germline V gene data show CDR1 as MNHEY and CDR2 as SMNVEV (reference sequence). V lost 6 bases to trimming and J lost 1 base; unmatched junction nucleotides: 3. The CDR3 sequence is CASSSDRGNYGYTF. In nucleotides, the CDR3 is TGTGCCAGCAGCTCGGACAGGGGTAACTATGGCTACACCTTC.

The V gene is TRBV9, the J gene TRBJ2-1; 11 bases agree with TRBD2. The CDR3 contains 15 residues. Germline V CDR1 and CDR2: SGDLS, YYNGEE. V shed 0 bases and J 9 bases; nucleotides not matched to a gene: 5. CDR3: CASSVGGLAGGEQFF. The CDR3 nucleotides read TGTGCCAGCAGCGTAGGTGGTCTAGCGGGGGGTGAGCAGTTCTTC.

CDR3 sequence: CASRDSGQGNIQYF. The CDR3 coding sequence is TGTGCCAGCAGAGACTCGGGACAGGGAAACATTCAGTACTTC. The chain joins TRBV2 to TRBJ2-4; 9 bases match TRBD1. CDR1 is SNHLY, CDR2 FYNNEI, per germline. The CDR3 totals 14 residues. V shed 6 bases, J shed 6 bases, and the junction held 6 bases outside the gene matches.

The chain combines TRBV18 with TRBJ2-1, with D perhaps TRBD1 (6 bases). The CDR3 is made up of 12 amino acids. Germline CDR1 is KGHSH and CDR2 is LQKENI. V was clipped by 0 bases and J by 9 bases, with 6 bases between them. Here the CDR3 DNA reads TGTGCCAGCTCACCACCCAGGGGTGAGCAGTTCTTC. Its translation: CASSPPRGEQFF. Drawing the rest from reference TRBV18 and TRBJ2-1, the complete variable domain is NAGVMQNPRHLVRRRGQEARLRCSPMKGHSHVYWYRQLPEEGLKFMVYLQKENIIDESGMPKERFSAEFPKEGPSILRIQQVVRGDSAAYFCASSPPRGEQFFGPGTRLTVL.

V is TRBV6-5 and J is TRBJ1-2; weak D call: TRBD1 (6 bases). In germline, CDR1 is MNHEY, CDR2 SVGAGI. This CDR3 has 14 amino acids. The germline V and J ends were trimmed by 6 bases and 9 bases, with 20 bases remaining between them. For the CDR3, the DNA is TGTGCCAGCAGATTTACGTCAGGGGATCATAGCTACACCTTC. As protein: CASRFTSGDHSYTF.

This sequence joins TRBV27 and TRBJ2-2; no clear D. From germline, CDR1 is MNHEY and CDR2 SMNVEV (reference sequence). There are 12 residues in the CDR3. V was shortened by 3 bases and J by 6 bases, with 5 bases between the two germline ends. CDR3 amino acids: CASSFLPGELFF. The CDR3 coding sequence is TGTGCCAGCAGTTTCCTGCCCGGGGAGCTGTTTTTT.

The chain uses TRBV10-2 and TRBJ1-5; D ambiguous. V shed 0 bases and J shed 9 bases, with 12 bases lying between them. This CDR3 region has 14 residues. In germline, CDR1 is WSHSY, CDR2 SAAADI. The CDR3 DNA is TGCGCCAGCAGTGAGTCCCAGTGGTCTTTGCCCCAGCATTTT. Translating it yields CASSESQWSLPQHF.